This TCR beta chain appears in the sequencing data of a study of cytomegalovirus exposure and HLA in healthy donors. Trimming took 5 bases from V and 5 from J, leaving 12 bases between them. Germline-derived CDR1 and CDR2 are LNHDA and SQIVND (reference sequence). CDR3 length: 13 amino acids. Study results and limitations: The study recorded around 160 TCR beta chains that were cytomegalovirus-associated. Later on, an analysis showed TCR association rates differing by HLA locus, with DRB1 the most and HLA-C the fewest.

Primers for the PCR totalled 60 Vbeta and 13 Jbeta. Generated by immunoSEQ multiplex PCR, the TCRdb table keeps only in-frame clones and is missing some. The sample records 120,000 or so clones, approximately 84% being singletons. As concerns this clone: The antigen remains undetermined.

Sample: PBMCs. The rearrangement joins TRBV19 to TRBJ1-1; possibly TRBD1 for D (5 bases). This TCR was recovered from a man aged 50 to 60 in good health and CMV-seronegative. Here the CDR3 reads CASSEGARTEAFF. As DNA, the CDR3 is TGTGCCAGTAGTGAAGGGGCTAGGACTGAAGCTTTCTTT.